Presented here are 22 T cell receptor beta chains from one specimen sequenced in a study of cytomegalovirus exposure and HLA in healthy donors. The PCR employed 60 Vbeta primers together with 13 Jbeta primers. Method: immunoSEQ multiplex PCR; TCRdb's copy keeps in-frame clones and lacks some. The sample has 140,000 to 150,000 clones; about 70% are singletons. The material sequenced was PBMCs. The receptors shown here come from a man aged 55 to 70 in good health and CMV-seronegative.

The chain uses TRBV4-1 and TRBJ2-6, with D possibly TRBD1 on 5 matching bases. The CDR3 contains 18 residues. CDR1 is MGHRA and CDR2 is YSYEKL in the germline V gene. V was clipped by 8 bases and J by 0 bases, with 20 bases between them. CDR3 protein: CASAAALTVSSGANVLTF. The DNA of the CDR3 is TGCGCCAGCGCAGCAGCGCTGACAGTGAGCTCTGGGGCCAACGTCCTGACTTTC.

The rearrangement joins TRBV7-2 to TRBJ1-5; D possibly corresponds to TRBD1 (5 bases). The CDR3 is made up of 14 amino acids. V lost 6 bases, J lost 5 bases, and 14 bases lay in between. Germline V gene sequence: CDR1 SGHTA, CDR2 FQGNSA. CDR3 amino acids: CASSLSPGDQPQHF. The CDR3 DNA sequence: TGTGCCAGCAGTTTATCCCCGGGGGATCAGCCCCAGCATTTT.

The CDR3 sequence: CASSLLSLVRTGSISYEQYF. DNA for the CDR3: TGTGCCAGCAGCTTATTATCTTTGGTTCGGACAGGATCGATATCCTACGAGCAGTACTTC. The chain has TRBV7-3 and TRBJ2-7; 7 bases agree with TRBD1. J lost 1 base, V lost 2 bases, and 20 bases had no gene match. This CDR3 region has 20 residues. Per the germline V gene, CDR1 is SGHTA and CDR2 is FQGTGA. The whole variable domain, remainder taken from reference TRBV7-3 and TRBJ2-7, is GAGVSQTPSNKVTEKGKYVELRCDPISGHTALYWYRQSLGQGPEFLIYFQGTGAADDSGLPNDRFFAVRPEGSVSTLKIQRTERGDSAVYLCASSLLSLVRTGSISYEQYFGPGTRLTVT.

The chain uses TRBV5-1 and TRBJ2-3, with 10 bases aligning to TRBD2. Trimming took 2 bases from V and 1 from J; bases not matched to a gene: 4. CDR1 and CDR2 (germline): SGHRS, YFSETQ. This CDR3 spans 16 amino acids. CDR3: CASSFWLAGGTDTQYF. CDR3 DNA sequence: TGCGCCAGCAGCTTCTGGCTAGCGGGAGGCACAGATACGCAGTATTTT. Drawing the rest from reference TRBV5-1 and TRBJ2-3, the complete variable domain is KAGVTQTPRYLIKTRGQQVTLSCSPISGHRSVSWYQQTPGQGLQFLFEYFSETQRNKGNFPGRFSGRQFSNSRSEMNVSTLELGDSALYLCASSFWLAGGTDTQYFGPGTRLTVL.

This clone showed up just a few times. The CDR3 is CASSLQGRDTEAFF. The CDR3 coding sequence is TGTGCCAGCAGTCTACAGGGACGGGACACTGAAGCTTTCTTT. The V and J genes are TRBV6-1 and TRBJ1-1; tentative D call: TRBD1 (6 bases). The CDR3 length is 14 residues. V was cut by 5 bases and J by 3 bases, with 13 bases left in between. Germline V CDR1 and CDR2: MNHNS, SASEGT.

The chain joins TRBV30 to TRBJ2-1; 10 nucleotides align to TRBD2. Trimming took 2 bases from V and 4 from J; bases not matched to a gene: 5. Germline loops: CDR1 GTSNPN, CDR2 SVGIG (reference sequence). The CDR3 totals 15 residues. The CDR3 here is CAWSWMTSGYNEQFF. In nucleotides, the CDR3 is TGTGCCTGGAGTTGGATGACTAGCGGGTACAATGAGCAGTTCTTC.

The CDR3 DNA sequence: TGTGCCAGCTCGCGGGGGAATGAGCAGTTCTTC. It yields the protein CASSRGNEQFF. The rearrangement uses TRBV18 and TRBJ2-1; 7 bases agree with TRBD2. Germline V gene data show CDR1 as KGHSH and CDR2 as LQKENI. There are 11 residues in the CDR3. The J segment lost 7 bases and the V segment lost 6 bases, leaving 0 bases of the junction unmatched.

The chain carries TRBV28 and TRBJ1-3; D remains unclear. Germline-derived CDR1 and CDR2 are MDHEN and SYDVKM. V was trimmed by 5 bases and J by 2 bases, leaving 16 bases between them. The CDR3 has 16 amino acids. CDR3 in amino acids: CASSTRPGETGNTIYF. The CDR3 DNA is TGTGCCAGCAGTACCCGACCCGGGGAAACTGGAAACACCATATATTTT.

This clone has only one observation. V is TRBV19 and J is TRBJ2-2; maybe TRBD1 (6 bases). The CDR3 has 17 amino acids. Trimming took 6 bases from V and 1 from J, leaving 18 bases between them. The germline gives CDR1 LNHDA, CDR2 SQIVND (reference sequence). Here the CDR3 reads CASREAYREQNTGELFF. The DNA for the CDR3 is TGTGCCAGTAGGGAAGCATACAGGGAACAGAACACCGGGGAGCTGTTTTTT.

Only a few counts were recorded for this clone. The genes are TRBV7-2 and TRBJ1-5; 10 nucleotides agree with TRBD1. Germline V CDR1 and CDR2: SGHTA, FQGNSA. The CDR3 spans 16 residues. Trimming removed 5 bases from V and 3 bases from J; junction bases left unmatched: 7. CDR3 DNA: TGTGCCAGCAGCCCACCGGGACAGGGGAACAATCAGCCCCAGCATTTT. Its translation is CASSPPGQGNNQPQHF.

By sample fraction, this clone is medium-sized. CDR3 sequence reads: CASSSNRADGNQPQHF. CDR3 sequence (DNA): TGTGCCAGCAGTTCTAACAGGGCGGACGGAAATCAGCCCCAGCATTTT. V is TRBV28 and J is TRBJ1-5; D perhaps matches TRBD1 (6 bases). There are 16 residues in the CDR3. In germline, CDR1 is MDHEN, CDR2 SYDVKM. V was clipped by 4 bases and J by 4 bases, with 17 bases between them.

The V and J genes are TRBV19 and TRBJ2-6; possible D gene TRBD1, 6 bases. The CDR3 is 15 amino acids. Per the germline V gene, CDR1 is LNHDA and CDR2 is SQIVND (reference sequence). Trimming took off 3 bases at V and 6 bases at J, with 12 bases between the two ends. The CDR3 loop reads CASSIGGGQANVLTF. CDR3 DNA: TGTGCCAGTAGTATTGGTGGGGGACAGGCCAACGTCCTGACTTTC.

The chain combines TRBV10-2 with TRBJ2-5; TRBD2 agrees at 9 bases. V lost 4 bases, J lost 9 bases, and 15 bases stayed unmatched. CDR3 length: 16 residues. Looked up from germline, CDR1 is WSHSY and CDR2 is SAAADI. The chain's CDR3 is CASSAKEGLALRAQYF. In nucleotides, the CDR3 is TGCGCCAGCAGTGCAAAGGAGGGACTAGCCCTCAGGGCCCAGTACTTC.

The count of this clone is one. This chain links TRBV6-5 with TRBJ1-2; TRBD1 might be the D (6 bases). The CDR3 length is 13 residues. The V end was cut by 6 bases, the J end by 4 bases, with 12 bases between. Germline V gene sequence: CDR1 MNHEY, CDR2 SVGAGI. The CDR3 loop is CASREQGVYGYTF. The CDR3 DNA reads as TGTGCCAGCAGGGAACAGGGAGTCTATGGCTACACCTTC.

In its sample, this clone was seen a few times. The V and J genes are TRBV28 and TRBJ2-5, with 10 bases lining up with TRBD1. The CDR3 consists of 14 residues. V shed 5 bases, J shed 2 bases, and the junction held 2 bases outside the gene matches. Germline CDR1 and CDR2: MDHEN and SYDVKM. DNA of the CDR3: TGTGCCAGCAGTCTGGACAGGGGGCAAGAGACCCAGTACTTC. This encodes CASSLDRGQETQYF.

V and J are TRBV27 and TRBJ1-6, with D possibly TRBD1 on 5 matching bases. Germline assignment: CDR1 MNHEY and CDR2 SMNVEV (reference sequence). The CDR3 runs to 15 residues. The germline V and J ends were trimmed by 2 bases and 6 bases, with 11 bases remaining between them. CDR3 loop: CASSLAGGTNSPLHF. CDR3 DNA sequence: TGTGCCAGCAGTTTAGCGGGGGGAACTAATTCACCCCTCCACTTT.

J is TRBJ2-3 and V is TRBV19; the match to TRBD1 covers 9 bases. Germline values: CDR1 LNHDA, CDR2 SQIVND (reference sequence). CDR3 length: 15 amino acids. V trimming: 4 bases; J trimming: 0 bases; junction bases outside the gene matches: 2. The CDR3 region is CASSSGTGSTDTQYF. The CDR3 DNA sequence: TGTGCCAGTAGTAGCGGGACAGGGAGCACAGATACGCAGTATTTT.

The rearrangement joins TRBV19 to TRBJ1-1; 8 positions match TRBD1. Per germline, CDR1 LNHDA and CDR2 SQIVND (reference sequence). This CDR3 is 16 amino acids long. V shed 6 bases, J shed 1 base, and the junction held 10 bases outside the gene matches. CDR3 region: CASSSRTGGGNTEAFF. The CDR3 DNA is TGTGCCAGTAGCTCCCGCACAGGGGGAGGGAACACTGAAGCTTTCTTT.

This chain uses TRBV18 with TRBJ1-1; 8 bases map to TRBD1. This CDR3 has 14 amino acids. J was trimmed by 1 base and V by 3 bases; bases with no gene match: 1. Per the germline V gene, CDR1 is KGHSH and CDR2 is LQKENI. The CDR3, as DNA: TGTGCCAGCTCACCGACAGGGGCGAACACTGAAGCTTTCTTT. Protein: CASSPTGANTEAFF. Based on the CDR3 plus reference TRBV18 and TRBJ1-1, the full variable domain is NAGVMQNPRHLVRRRGQEARLRCSPMKGHSHVYWYRQLPEEGLKFMVYLQKENIIDESGMPKERFSAEFPKEGPSILRIQQVVRGDSAAYFCASSPTGANTEAFFGQGTRLTVV.

The J gene is TRBJ2-5, the V gene TRBV10-3; 7 nucleotides line up with TRBD2. The CDR3 is made up of 16 amino acids. The J segment lost 5 bases and the V segment lost 0 bases, leaving 9 bases of the junction unmatched. The germline CDR1 and CDR2 sequences are ENHRY and SYGVKD. CDR3 sequence: CAISESGEGLMETQYF. In DNA, the CDR3 is TGTGCCATCAGTGAGTCCGGGGAGGGCCTAATGGAGACCCAGTACTTC.

The rearrangement uses TRBV9 and TRBJ1-4; possible D gene TRBD1, 5 bases. Trimming shortened V by 0 bases and J by 7 bases, and 10 bases separated the two germline ends. In germline, CDR1 is SGDLS, CDR2 YYNGEE. The CDR3 covers 14 residues. CDR3 DNA: TGTGCCAGCAGCGTAGGTAGGGGAGGTGAAAAACTGTTTTTT. Its translation is CASSVGRGGEKLFF.

This clone was picked up a small number of times. The chain recombines TRBV5-4 with TRBJ1-2, with 7 bases that match TRBD1. V lost 4 bases and J lost 0; bases outside the gene matches: 9. Germline assignment: CDR1 SGHNT and CDR2 YYREEE (reference sequence). The CDR3 runs to 16 residues. As DNA, the CDR3 is TGTGCCAGCAGCCCCGGGACAGATTCTTCTAACTATGGCTACACCTTC. Translating it yields CASSPGTDSSNYGYTF.